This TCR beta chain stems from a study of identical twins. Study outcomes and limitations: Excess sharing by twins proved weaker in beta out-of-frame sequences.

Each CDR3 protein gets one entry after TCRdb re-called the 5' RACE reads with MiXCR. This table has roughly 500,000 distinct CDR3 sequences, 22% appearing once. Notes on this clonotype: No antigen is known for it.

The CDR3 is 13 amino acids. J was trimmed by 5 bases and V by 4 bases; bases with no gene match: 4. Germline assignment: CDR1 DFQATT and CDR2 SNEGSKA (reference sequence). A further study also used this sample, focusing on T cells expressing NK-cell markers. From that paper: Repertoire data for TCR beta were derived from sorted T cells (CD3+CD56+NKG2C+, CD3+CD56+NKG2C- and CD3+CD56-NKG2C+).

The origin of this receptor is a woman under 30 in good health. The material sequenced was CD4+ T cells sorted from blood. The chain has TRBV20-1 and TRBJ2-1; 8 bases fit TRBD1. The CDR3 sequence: CSATPDRDNEQFF. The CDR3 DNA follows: TGCAGTGCTACCCCGGACAGGGACAATGAGCAGTTCTTC.